This TCR beta chain was sequenced in a study of PD-L1 blockade in urothelial cancer. Overall study: Per blood sample, T cells had a median of roughly 150,000.

The time point is: pretreatment peripheral blood. Sequencing was performed with immunoSEQ multiplex PCR; in TCRdb, only in-frame clones are kept and a portion is missing. Here the sample spans about 56,000 clones, 85% being singletons. The CDR3 loop spans 15 amino acids. V shed 0 bases and J 7 bases; nucleotides not matched to a gene: 5. Germline assignment: CDR1 SGDLS and CDR2 YYNGEE. The receptor was derived from a man between 65 and 85 years old with urothelial cancer. V and J are TRBV9 and TRBJ2-1; 9 bases agree with TRBD1. Specimen: PBMCs, collected around atezolizumab (anti-PD-L1) treatment. CDR3 in amino acids: CASSVEGQGGNEQFF. In DNA form, the CDR3 reads TGTGCCAGCAGCGTAGAGGGACAGGGAGGGAATGAGCAGTTCTTC.